The source of this TCR beta chain is a study of control samples from healthy donors and cancer patients. The V and J ends lost 5 bases and 5 bases, in that order; junction bases with no gene match: 6. Germline V lookup: CDR1 MNHEY, CDR2 SVGEGT. This CDR3 spans 14 amino acids. Only in-frame clones appear in the TCRdb table, and some are missing; sequencing was by immunoSEQ multiplex PCR. The sample has about 170,000 clones, roughly 95% seen once. Sequences were obtained from blood. This TCR was recovered from a woman between 55 and 75 years old in good health. The V call is TRBV6-2 or TRBV6-3, the J call TRBJ1-1, with TRBD1 identical over 9 bases. As DNA, the CDR3 is TGTGCCAGCAGTCGGGGACAGGGAAGAACTGAAGCTTTCTTT. Translating it yields CASSRGQGRTEAFF.